This note documents a single TCR beta chain sequence. The entry originates in a study of T-cell reconstitution after alpha-beta-depleted transplantation in children. The CDR3 is 14 amino acids. Trimming removed 3 bases from V and 7 bases from J; junction bases left unmatched: 4. The authors prepared the TCRbeta library with unique molecular identifiers. From the PCR reads, TCRdb called clonotypes with MiXCR, one entry per CDR3 protein. The sample lists around 450,000 distinct CDR3 sequences, about 16% occurring once. V usage is TRBV12-3 or TRBV12-4 and J usage is TRBJ1-5, with TRBD1 identical over 9 bases. The TCR was taken from a boy under three years old who had a stem cell transplant for Wiskott-Aldrich syndrome, so the T cells may come from the graft donor. The sequences come from PBMCs, mostly from graft donor cells, collected 360 days after TCRalphabeta/CD19-depleted stem cell transplant. The CDR3 region is CASSFTTGGQPQHF. CDR3 sequence (DNA): TGTGCCAGCAGTTTTACCACAGGGGGCCAGCCCCAGCATTTT.